What follows are 24 T cell receptor beta chains derived from one specimen sequenced in a study of T cell responses to AZD1222 COVID-19 vaccine. Profiled with immunoSEQ multiplex PCR; TCRdb holds only in-frame clones, not every one. Here the sample spans more than 95,000 clones, 90% being singletons. Specimen: peripheral blood, collected on day 0 of AZD1222 vaccination. These receptors were obtained from an adult in good health.

The chain recombines TRBV5-1 with TRBJ1-1; unclear D gene. The CDR3 length is 13 residues. The germline gives CDR1 SGHRS, CDR2 YFSETQ. V shed 3 bases and J shed 1 base, with 7 bases lying between them. CDR3 region: CASSSRWNTEAFF. CDR3 nucleotide sequence: TGCGCCAGCAGCTCTAGATGGAACACTGAAGCTTTCTTT.

The V and J genes are TRBV6-5 and TRBJ1-1; maybe TRBD1 (6 bases). CDR1 and CDR2 (germline): MNHEY, SVGAGI. The CDR3 spans 15 residues. Deletions cut 2 bases from V and 2 bases from J, with 12 bases between. The CDR3 DNA sequence: TGTGCCAGCAGTTACAACCAGGGGTTCAACACTGAAGCTTTCTTT. This gives the protein CASSYNQGFNTEAFF.

The chain is built from TRBV18 and TRBJ2-1; 7 bases fit TRBD1. Germline V gene lookup returns CDR1 KGHSH and CDR2 LQKENI. This CDR3 has 12 residues. V shed 6 bases, J shed 9 bases, and the junction held 5 bases outside the gene matches. CDR3 protein: CASSQGTAEQFF. The CDR3 nucleotides are TGTGCCAGCTCGCAGGGGACAGCTGAGCAGTTCTTC.

The chain uses TRBV2 and TRBJ2-7; 8 nucleotides match TRBD1. There are 15 residues in the CDR3. CDR1 is SNHLY and CDR2 is FYNNEI in the germline V gene. V lost 7 bases to trimming and J lost 0 bases; unmatched junction nucleotides: 8. For the CDR3, the DNA is TGTGCCAGCACCGAGGGACAGGTGACCTCCTACGAGCAGTACTTC. This encodes CASTEGQVTSYEQYF. The full variable domain, in which reference TRBV2 and TRBJ2-7 provide the parts outside the CDR3, is EPEVTQTPSHQVTQMGQEVILRCVPISNHLYFYWYRQILGQKVEFLVSFYNNEISEKSEIFDDQFSVERPDGSNFTLKIRSTKLEDSAMYFCASTEGQVTSYEQYFGPGTRLTVT.

The gene calls are TRBV5-1 and TRBJ2-3, with D perhaps matching TRBD2 (6 bases). The CDR3 covers 15 residues. Trimming removed 0 bases at V and 4 bases at J, with 12 bases between. The germline V gene has CDR1 SGHRS and CDR2 YFSETQ. The CDR3 protein is CASSLARGLADTQYF. The CDR3 coding sequence is TGCGCCAGCAGCTTGGCGCGGGGATTGGCAGATACGCAGTATTTT. Full variable domain (outside the CDR3, taken from reference TRBV5-1 and TRBJ2-3): KAGVTQTPRYLIKTRGQQVTLSCSPISGHRSVSWYQQTPGQGLQFLFEYFSETQRNKGNFPGRFSGRQFSNSRSEMNVSTLELGDSALYLCASSLARGLADTQYFGPGTRLTVL.

DNA of the CDR3: TGTGCCAGCTCACCACCGACCAGGGAGACCCAGTACTTC. Translation: CASSPPTRETQYF. The rearrangement links TRBV18 to TRBJ2-5; no definite D call. This CDR3 is 13 amino acids long. Per the germline V gene, CDR1 is KGHSH and CDR2 is LQKENI. The V gene lost 0 bases and the J gene lost 5 bases, with 7 bases spanning the gap. The full variable domain, completed using reference TRBV18 and TRBJ2-5, is NAGVMQNPRHLVRRRGQEARLRCSPMKGHSHVYWYRQLPEEGLKFMVYLQKENIIDESGMPKERFSAEFPKEGPSILRIQQVVRGDSAAYFCASSPPTRETQYFGPGTRLLVL.

The chain recombines TRBV2 with TRBJ2-5; maybe TRBD1 (5 bases). The CDR3 extends over 13 amino acids. Germline V gives CDR1 SNHLY, CDR2 FYNNEI. The V and J ends lost 2 bases and 2 bases respectively, with 6 bases between them. CDR3 bases: TGTGCCAGCAGTGAAAGACAGCAAGAGACCCAGTACTTC. Its translation is CASSERQQETQYF.

The V gene is TRBV7-8, the J gene TRBJ2-2, with D perhaps being TRBD1 or TRBD2 (5 bases each). Between the trimmed V and J ends, which lost 5 bases and 2 bases, there was a span of 12 bases. The CDR3 is 15 amino acids. Germline-derived CDR1 and CDR2 are SGHVS and FQNEAQ. CDR3 DNA: TGTGCCAGCAGCCGACCGGGACCAAACACCGGGGAGCTGTTTTTT. The encoded protein is CASSRPGPNTGELFF.

The genes are TRBV19 and TRBJ1-2, with 10 positions matching TRBD1. This CDR3 has 14 amino acids. The V segment lost 9 bases and the J segment 3 bases; nucleotides outside the gene matches: 7. From germline, CDR1 is LNHDA and CDR2 SQIVND (reference sequence). CDR3 in amino acids: CASGQGVEHYGYTF. The DNA of the CDR3 is TGTGCCAGCGGACAGGGGGTTGAACACTATGGCTACACCTTC. Combining the CDR3 with reference TRBV19 and TRBJ1-2 gives the whole variable domain DGGITQSPKYLFRKEGQNVTLSCEQNLNHDAMYWYRQDPGQGLRLIYYSQIVNDFQKGDIAEGYSVSREKKESFPLTVTSAQKNPTAFYLCASGQGVEHYGYTFGSGTRLTVV.

The CDR3 nucleotides are TGTGCCAGCAGCTTAGCGGGGACGGATTTTATTTCCTCCTACGAGCAGTACTTC. This codes for CASSLAGTDFISSYEQYF. The V call is TRBV11-1, the J call TRBJ2-7; the D gene could be TRBD1 or TRBD2 (5 bases each). Per germline, CDR1 SGHAT and CDR2 FQDESV (reference sequence). Trimming removed 0 bases from V and 0 bases from J, with 18 bases in between. The CDR3 spans 18 residues.

The chain is built from TRBV11-2 and TRBJ2-7, with 7 bases identical to TRBD1. The CDR3 length is 15 residues. The germline CDR1 and CDR2 sequences are SGHAT and FQNNGV. V was pared by 3 bases and J by 7 bases, with 12 bases of the junction left unmatched. The CDR3 DNA reads TGTGCCAGCAGCTTCTCCGGGACAGCGACTGGAGAGCAGTACTTC. Protein sequence: CASSFSGTATGEQYF.

This clone was recorded only once. The genes are TRBV11-2 and TRBJ2-7; no definite D call. Deletions cut 4 bases from V and 10 bases from J, with 11 bases between. This CDR3 is 11 amino acids long. The germline gives CDR1 SGHAT, CDR2 FQNNGV. The CDR3 nucleotides read TGTGCCAGCAGCTCCATGGGCCCTCAGTACTTC. Translated: CASSSMGPQYF.

The chain couples TRBV2 to TRBJ2-4; perhaps TRBD2 as D (6 bases). Germline lookup yields CDR1 SNHLY and CDR2 FYNNEI. CDR3 length: 18 residues. The V and J ends lost 0 bases and 0 bases respectively, with 15 bases between them. For the CDR3, the DNA is TGTGCCAGCAGTGAAGCGATTGCGGGGAGTCTAGCCAAAAACATTCAGTACTTC. Residues: CASSEAIAGSLAKNIQYF.

This chain joins TRBV7-8 and TRBJ2-5, with D possibly being TRBD1 (5 bases). The germline gives CDR1 SGHVS, CDR2 FQNEAQ. V gave up 5 bases and J gave up 3 bases, with 13 bases separating them. This CDR3 contains 14 residues. CDR3 coding DNA: TGTGCCAGCAGCCCCCCGACAGCTAAAGAGACCCAGTACTTC. Its protein product is CASSPPTAKETQYF.

The chain uses TRBV28 and TRBJ2-3; D unresolved. Germline V gives CDR1 MDHEN, CDR2 SYDVKM. This CDR3 comprises 14 residues. V dropped 2 bases and J dropped 5 bases, with 11 bases sitting between them. Written as DNA, the CDR3 is TGTGCCAGCAGTTTAGGCGCCCGACTAGATACGCAGTATTTT. This encodes CASSLGARLDTQYF.

DNA for the CDR3: TGTGCCAGCAGCGTAGTCATCGGGGGGAACGAAAAACTGTTTTTT. Translated, it gives CASSVVIGGNEKLFF. The V call is TRBV9, the J call TRBJ1-4; the D gene is possibly TRBD1 (5 bases). Germline V gene sequence: CDR1 SGDLS, CDR2 YYNGEE. The CDR3 runs 15 residues. The germline V and J ends were trimmed by 0 bases and 8 bases, with 14 bases remaining between them.

This chain connects TRBV7-9 to TRBJ2-3; tentative D call: TRBD2 (6 bases). The CDR3 is made up of 15 amino acids. Trimming shortened V by 1 base and J by 0 bases, and 8 bases separated the two germline ends. Looked up from germline, CDR1 is SEHNR and CDR2 is FQNEAQ (reference sequence). CDR3 residues: CASSLVSGSTDTQYF. The CDR3 DNA follows: TGTGCCAGCAGCTTAGTTAGCGGTAGCACAGATACGCAGTATTTT.

In its sample, this clone was seen once. The chain recombines TRBV19 with TRBJ2-7; perhaps TRBD1 as D (5 bases). The germline gives CDR1 LNHDA, CDR2 SQIVND (reference sequence). The CDR3 length is 16 residues. V was trimmed by 6 bases and J by 2 bases, leaving 20 bases between them. Here the CDR3 reads CASRPAGTGRTYEQYF. Written as DNA, the CDR3 is TGTGCCAGTAGACCGGCCGGAACAGGACGAACCTACGAGCAGTACTTC.

Here the CDR3 reads CASSYSPQAYEQYF. CDR3 DNA sequence: TGTGCCAGCAGTTATTCACCGCAGGCCTACGAGCAGTACTTC. V usage is TRBV6-5 and J usage is TRBJ2-7; D gene ambiguous. The CDR3 is 14 residues long. CDR1 and CDR2 from the germline V gene are MNHEY and SVGAGI. V lost 3 bases to trimming and J lost 2 bases, with 11 bases between them.

The chain uses TRBV2 and TRBJ2-5, with TRBD2 matching 13 bases. Trimming at V came to 6 bases and at J to 5 bases, leaving 6 bases not matched to a gene. CDR1 SNHLY and CDR2 FYNNEI come from the germline V gene. The CDR3 length is 15 residues. The CDR3 DNA is TGTGCCAGCAGCCGGACTAGCGGGAGTCTTGAGACCCAGTACTTC. Its protein is CASSRTSGSLETQYF.

The gene calls are TRBV27 and TRBJ1-5; 9 nucleotides line up with TRBD1. The CDR3 spans 15 residues. Germline CDR1 is MNHEY and CDR2 is SMNVEV (reference sequence). Trimming at V came to 3 bases and at J to 3 bases, leaving 3 bases not matched to a gene. CDR3: CASSLGTGPNQPQHF. In DNA form, the CDR3 reads TGTGCCAGCAGTTTGGGGACAGGGCCCAATCAGCCCCAGCATTTT.

This chain joins TRBV6-4 and TRBJ2-2, with TRBD2 identical over 7 bases. Germline loops: CDR1 MRHNA, CDR2 SNTAGT. The junction had 3 bases not matched to a gene; V was cut back by 2 bases and J by 6 bases. The CDR3 totals 14 residues. CDR3 sequence (DNA): TGTGCCAGCAGTGACATTAGCGGGTCCGGGGAGCTGTTTTTT. It specifies CASSDISGSGELFF.

The chain is built from TRBV3-1 (or the pseudogene TRBV3-2) and TRBJ2-7; weak D call: TRBD1 (5 bases). The CDR3 is made up of 12 amino acids. V lost 2 bases, J lost 10 bases, and 12 bases lay in between. Germline lookup yields CDR1 LGHDT and CDR2 YNNKEL (reference sequence). This CDR3 reads CASSQSSQGQYF. Here the CDR3 DNA reads TGTGCCAGCAGCCAATCCTCCCAGGGACAGTACTTC.

The chain joins TRBV10-2 to TRBJ1-6; D is undetermined. Germline-derived CDR1 and CDR2 are WSHSY and SAAADI. Trimming left V 2 bases short and J 9 bases short, with 8 bases between. The CDR3 spans 13 residues. CDR3 sequence (DNA): TGCGCCAGCAGTGAGGCGGGAGGTTCACCCCTCCACTTT. Protein product: CASSEAGGSPLHF.